These T cell receptor beta chains were read from a single sample in a study of cytomegalovirus exposure and HLA in healthy donors. Only in-frame clones appear in the TCRdb table, and some are missing; sequencing was by immunoSEQ multiplex PCR. Among about 120,000 clones listed, roughly three quarters were seen once. The material sequenced was PBMCs. The receptors derive from a man aged 25 to 40 in good health and CMV-seropositive. The CDR3 runs from the conserved cysteine through the conserved F or W. D genes are given only for firm matches. Not all rows give a size; the values are once, few, many and, for expanded clones, a class.

V,D,J,size,DNA,CDR3
TRBV30,TRBD2,TRBJ2-5,NA,TGTGCCTGCCCTATAGCGGGAGCCACGGGAGAGACCCAGTACTTC,CACPIAGATGETQYF
TRBV5-8,NA,TRBJ2-5,NA,TGTGCCAGCAGCTTGTTCTTTGAGACCCAGTACTTC,CASSLFFETQYF
TRBV7-9,NA,TRBJ2-7,NA,TGTGCCAGCAGCTTAAGACAGTCCTACGAGCAGTACTTC,CASSLRQSYEQYF
TRBV30,NA,TRBJ2-2,NA,TGTGCCTGGAATGTAGCGGAGGTGAACACCGGGGAGCTGTTTTTT,CAWNVAEVNTGELFF
TRBV29-1,NA,TRBJ2-7,few,TGCAGCGTTCCTGACAGATCCTACGAGCAGTACTTC,CSVPDRSYEQYF
TRBV9,TRBD2,TRBJ2-3,NA,TGTGCCAGCAGCGGGGGGGGAGCAGATACGCAGTATTTT,CASSGGGADTQYF
TRBV6-5,NA,TRBJ2-1,NA,TGTGCCAGCAGTCCAGGGGTATTCGGGAATGAGCAGTTCTTC,CASSPGVFGNEQFF
TRBV2,TRBD1,TRBJ1-2,NA,TGTGCCAGCAGTCCCCAGGGGGAAGATGGCTGCACCTTC,CASSPQGEDGCTF
TRBV6-1,NA,TRBJ2-6,few,TGTGCCAGCTCGTCCCTAAACTCTGGGGCCAACGTCCTGACTTTC,CASSSLNSGANVLTF
TRBV7-2,TRBD1,TRBJ2-3,NA,TGTGCCAGCAGCCCCCCTTTTGCAGGGGGCGTTACGCAGTATTTT,CASSPPFAGGVTQYF
TRBV5-1,TRBD1,TRBJ2-2,few,TGCGCCAGCAGCTTAAGACAGGGGGACACCGGGGAGCTGTTTTTT,CASSLRQGDTGELFF
TRBV7-2,TRBD1,TRBJ2-5,NA,TGTGCCAGCAGCGTAAACAGGGGGCGGGAGACCCAGTACTTC,CASSVNRGRETQYF
TRBV12-5,NA,TRBJ2-7,NA,TGTGCTAGTGGTTTGGTCTTGTCTCGGGGTTTCGTCGAGCAGTACTTC,CASGLVLSRGFVEQYF
TRBV4-3,NA,TRBJ2-2,NA,TGCGCTAGCAGCTCCCGGACAGACCCATGGGGTGGGCTGTTTTTT,CASSSRTDPWGGLFF
TRBV2,TRBD2,TRBJ2-7,NA,TGTGCCAGCAGTAGTGAGTGGGGACTAGCTTCCGAGCAGTACTTC,CASSSEWGLASEQYF
TRBV7-9,TRBD1,TRBJ1-2,NA,TGTGCCAGCAGCCGGACAGGGGGATATGGCTACACCTTC,CASSRTGGYGYTF
TRBV5-6,NA,TRBJ1-1,few,TGTGCCAGCAGCTTGGCCCGGGGGGAAGCTTTCTTT,CASSLARGEAFF
TRBV11-3,NA,TRBJ2-2,NA,TGTGCCAGCAGCTTCGGCCCGGGATCGAACACCGGGGAGCTGTTTTTT,CASSFGPGSNTGELFF
TRBV12-5,TRBD2,TRBJ2-1,NA,TGTGCTAGTGGTTTGGTACTCCACCTACTAGCGGGAGGTTACAATGAGCAGTTCTTC,CASGLVLHLLAGGYNEQFF
TRBV11-3,TRBD1,TRBJ2-7,NA,TGTGCCAGCAGCTTAAGGGGGCGGGACGAGCAGTACTTC,CASSLRGRDEQYF
TRBV30,NA,TRBJ2-5,NA,TGTGCCTACGGTACTCCAGCTGGAGCTGAGACCCAGTACTTC,CAYGTPAGAETQYF
TRBV18,TRBD2,TRBJ2-1,once,TGTGCCAGCTCACCGTCGGCGGCTAGCGGGAGGGAGAATGAGCAGTTCTTC,CASSPSAASGRENEQFF
TRBV5-1,NA,TRBJ1-2,NA,TGCGCCAGCAGCATGGGCGGAGGGTTTGATGGCTACACCTTC,CASSMGGGFDGYTF
TRBV4-3,TRBD2,TRBJ2-2,NA,TGCGCCAGCAGCCAAGGGTGGGGAAGCGGGAGGCGCACCGGGGAGCTGTTTTTT,CASSQGWGSGRRTGELFF
TRBV13,TRBD1,TRBJ1-6,NA,TGTGCCAGCAGCTTACTCCCGGTAGAGACAGGGGGCGACCCCTATAATTCACCCCTCCACTTT,CASSLLPVETGGDPYNSPLHF
TRBV2,NA,TRBJ1-2,NA,TGTGCCAGCAGTGTTGGGGGCGCGAAGGGGTATGGCTACACCTTC,CASSVGGAKGYGYTF
TRBV9,NA,TRBJ2-7,NA,TGTGCCAGCAGCGTAGGAGACGAGGGGGCCTACGAGCAGTACTTC,CASSVGDEGAYEQYF
TRBV7-7,NA,TRBJ2-5,NA,TGTGCTAGCAGCGCGCAAGAGACCCAGTACTTC,CASSAQETQYF
TRBV18,TRBD2,TRBJ2-7,NA,TGTGCCAGCTCAGAAGGGAGGGTTTCCGACTCCTACGAGCAGTACTTC,CASSEGRVSDSYEQYF
TRBV28,TRBD1,TRBJ2-4,NA,TGTGCCAGCAGTTCGCTCGGGACAGATAAAAACATTCAGTACTTC,CASSSLGTDKNIQYF
TRBV27,TRBD1,TRBJ2-3,NA,TGTGCCAGCAGTTCCGCCGGGACAGGGGGCAAGGATACGCAGTATTTT,CASSSAGTGGKDTQYF
TRBV6-6,NA,TRBJ1-1,NA,TGTGCCAGCAGTTACGGCAGGGTAGCTGAAGCTTTCTTT,CASSYGRVAEAFF
TRBV7-8,TRBD1,TRBJ2-7,NA,TGTGCCAGCAGTCCTAGGACAGGCCCCGAGTTCGAGCAGTACTTC,CASSPRTGPEFEQYF
TRBV6-5,NA,TRBJ1-5,NA,TGTGCCAGCACCCAGGGCATTGATCAGCCCCAGCATTTT,CASTQGIDQPQHF
TRBV4-3,TRBD2,TRBJ2-3,NA,TGCGCCAGCAGCCAAGATTCCGCCCTAGCGGATAGCACAGATACGCAGTATTTT,CASSQDSALADSTDTQYF
TRBV29-1,NA,TRBJ2-1,NA,TGCAGCGCTATAAGGGCAGGGAACTGGCAGTTCTTC,CSAIRAGNWQFF
TRBV9,TRBD1,TRBJ2-5,NA,TGTGCCAGCAGCGTTACAGGGGGCATGTACCAAGAGACCCAGTACTTC,CASSVTGGMYQETQYF
TRBV27,NA,TRBJ1-5,NA,TGTGCCAGCAGTTCAGGGTTCCGCAATCAGCCCCAGCATTTT,CASSSGFRNQPQHF
TRBV10-2,TRBD2,TRBJ2-2,NA,TGCGCCAGCAGTGAGCCTAGCGGGTGGAACACCGGGGAGCTGTTTTTT,CASSEPSGWNTGELFF
TRBV18,NA,TRBJ1-2,few,TGTGCCAGCTCACCTGTTCCAGGGTTCTATGGCTACACCTTC,CASSPVPGFYGYTF
TRBV19,NA,TRBJ2-3,NA,TGTGCCAGTAGTGGGGGACAAAACACAGATACGCAGTATTTT,CASSGGQNTDTQYF
TRBV15,NA,TRBJ1-1,NA,TGTGCCACCAGGAGGTACACTGAAGCTTTCTTT,CATRRYTEAFF
TRBV2,NA,TRBJ2-2,NA,TGTGCCAGCGGGAGCTCCCGGGCAGGCGGGGAGCTGTTTTTT,CASGSSRAGGELFF
TRBV5-1,NA,TRBJ1-6,NA,TGCGCCAGCAGCTTGCAGGGCTTGGAATCACCCCTCCACTTT,CASSLQGLESPLHF
TRBV11-2,TRBD2,TRBJ2-1,NA,TGTGCCAGCAGCTTAGGTAGCGGGAGCTACAATGAGCAGTTCTTC,CASSLGSGSYNEQFF
TRBV5-4,NA,TRBJ2-3,few,TGTGCCAGCAGCTTGGAAAATGCGGAGTCAGATACGCAGTATTTT,CASSLENAESDTQYF
TRBV4-1,TRBD1,TRBJ2-6,few,TGCGCCAGCAGCCAGAGGGGACAGCGGCCCCTTTCTGGGGCCAACGTCCTGACTTTC,CASSQRGQRPLSGANVLTF
TRBV27,TRBD1,TRBJ1-5,once,TGTGCCAGCAGTTTCACAGGGGGCAATCAGCCCCAGCATTTT,CASSFTGGNQPQHF
TRBV9,TRBD1,TRBJ1-5,NA,TGTGCCAGCAGCGTAGGCGGTTTTAGGTTTGACAGGGGCAATCAGCCCCAGCATTTT,CASSVGGFRFDRGNQPQHF
TRBV13,TRBD1,TRBJ1-1,NA,TGTGCCAGCAGCTTAAGGGGGCCTACAGCTAACACTGAAGCTTTCTTT,CASSLRGPTANTEAFF
TRBV15,TRBD1,TRBJ2-2,NA,TGTGCCACCAGGGGGACAGGGGACACCGGGGAGCTGTTTTTT,CATRGTGDTGELFF
TRBV7-8,NA,TRBJ2-2,NA,TGTGCCAGCAGCTTTCCCGGGGGGCTGAGGCGGGAAACCGGGGAGCTGTTTTTT,CASSFPGGLRRETGELFF
TRBV10-3,NA,TRBJ2-5,NA,TGTGCCATCAGTGAGTCGGCGGAAGAGACCCAGTACTTC,CAISESAEETQYF
TRBV28,NA,TRBJ1-2,NA,TGTGCCAGCAGTTTGGAGGGTTCCGGGCTTAACTATGGCTACACCTTC,CASSLEGSGLNYGYTF
TRBV6-5,NA,TRBJ2-7,NA,TGTGCCAGCAGTTATTCAGATTACTCCTACGAGCAGTACTTC,CASSYSDYSYEQYF
TRBV6-1,TRBD2,TRBJ2-7,NA,TGTGCCAGCAGTGGTAGCGGGACAATTCTTTACGAGCAGTACTTC,CASSGSGTILYEQYF
TRBV18,TRBD1,TRBJ1-6,NA,TGTGCCAGCTCTCGCGAGGGACAGGGTAGTTCACCCCTCCACTTT,CASSREGQGSSPLHF
TRBV5-4,NA,TRBJ1-1,NA,TGTGCCAGCAGCCCCTTGGAGGGGCACACTGAAGCTTTCTTT,CASSPLEGHTEAFF
TRBV7-2,TRBD1,TRBJ2-4,once,TGTGCCAGCAGCTTAAGGTCAGGGGGAAGCCTAGCCAAAAACAGTCAGTACTTC,CASSLRSGGSLAKNSQYF